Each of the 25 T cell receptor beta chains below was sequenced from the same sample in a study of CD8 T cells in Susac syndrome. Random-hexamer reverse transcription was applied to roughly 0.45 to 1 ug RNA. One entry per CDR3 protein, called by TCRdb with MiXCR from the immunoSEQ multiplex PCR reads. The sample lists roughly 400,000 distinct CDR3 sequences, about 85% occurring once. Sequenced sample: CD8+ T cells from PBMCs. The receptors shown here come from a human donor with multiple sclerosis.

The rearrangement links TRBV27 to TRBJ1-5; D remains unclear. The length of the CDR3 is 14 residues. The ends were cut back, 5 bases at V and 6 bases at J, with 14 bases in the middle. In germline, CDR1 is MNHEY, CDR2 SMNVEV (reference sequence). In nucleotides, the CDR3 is TGTGCCAGCAGTCTCGGGAGGGTGTCTCAGCCCCAGCATTTT. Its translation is CASSLGRVSQPQHF.

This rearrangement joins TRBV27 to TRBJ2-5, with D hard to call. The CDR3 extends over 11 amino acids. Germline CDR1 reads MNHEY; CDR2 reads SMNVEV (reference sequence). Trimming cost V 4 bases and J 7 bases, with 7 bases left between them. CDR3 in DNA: TGTGCCAGCAGTTCCTCGGGGACCCAGTACTTC. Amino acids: CASSSSGTQYF.

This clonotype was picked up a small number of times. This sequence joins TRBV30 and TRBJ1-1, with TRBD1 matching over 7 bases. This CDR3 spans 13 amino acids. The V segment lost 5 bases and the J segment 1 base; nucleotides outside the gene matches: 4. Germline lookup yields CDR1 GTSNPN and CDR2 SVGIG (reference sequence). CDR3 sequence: CAWSGQPNTEAFF. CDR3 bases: TGTGCCTGGTCGGGACAGCCGAACACTGAAGCTTTCTTT.

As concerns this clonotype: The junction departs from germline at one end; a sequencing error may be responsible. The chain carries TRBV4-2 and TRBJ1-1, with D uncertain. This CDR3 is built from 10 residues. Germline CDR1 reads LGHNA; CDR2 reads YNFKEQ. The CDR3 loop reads CASSQGAYVF. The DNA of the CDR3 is TGTGCCAGCAGCCAAGGTGCCTATGTTTTT.

The CDR3 nucleotides are TGTGCCAGCAGCTTAGCGGGCTCTAATGAAAAACTGTTTTTT. This gives the protein CASSLAGSNEKLFF. The V gene is TRBV7-9, the J gene TRBJ1-4; D not certain. Germline V gene lookup returns CDR1 SEHNR and CDR2 FQNEAQ (reference sequence). Trimming removed 0 bases at V and 3 bases at J, with 5 bases between. CDR3 length: 14 amino acids.

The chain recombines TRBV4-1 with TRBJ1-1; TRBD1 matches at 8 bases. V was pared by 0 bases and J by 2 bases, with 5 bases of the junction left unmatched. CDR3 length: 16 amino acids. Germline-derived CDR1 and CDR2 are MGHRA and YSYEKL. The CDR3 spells CASSQETGEGNTEAFF. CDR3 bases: TGCGCCAGCAGCCAAGAGACAGGGGAGGGAAACACTGAAGCTTTCTTT.

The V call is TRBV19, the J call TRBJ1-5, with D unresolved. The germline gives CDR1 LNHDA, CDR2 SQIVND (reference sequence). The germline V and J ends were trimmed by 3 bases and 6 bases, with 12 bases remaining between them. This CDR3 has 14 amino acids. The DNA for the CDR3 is TGTGCCAGTAGTATCAAAGGGCTCAGTCAGCCCCAGCATTTT. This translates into CASSIKGLSQPQHF.

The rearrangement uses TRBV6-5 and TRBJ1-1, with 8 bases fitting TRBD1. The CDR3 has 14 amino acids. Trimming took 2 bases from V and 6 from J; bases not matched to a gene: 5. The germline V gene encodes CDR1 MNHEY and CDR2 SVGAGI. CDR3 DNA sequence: TGTGCCAGCAGTTACCCAGGGACAGGTTCTGAAGCTTTCTTT. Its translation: CASSYPGTGSEAFF.

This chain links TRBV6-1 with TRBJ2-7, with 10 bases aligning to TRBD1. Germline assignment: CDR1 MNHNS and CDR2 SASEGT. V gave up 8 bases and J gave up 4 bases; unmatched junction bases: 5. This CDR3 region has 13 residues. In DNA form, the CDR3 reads TGTGCCAGCGGGGGACAGGGGCGATACGAGCAGTACTTC. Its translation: CASGGQGRYEQYF.

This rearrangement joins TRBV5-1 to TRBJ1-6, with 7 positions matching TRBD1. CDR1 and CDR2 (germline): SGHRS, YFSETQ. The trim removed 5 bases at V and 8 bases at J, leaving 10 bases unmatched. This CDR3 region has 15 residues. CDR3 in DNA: TGCGCCAGCAGGTCACCAGGGGGGCAAGATTCACCCCTCCACTTT. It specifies CASRSPGGQDSPLHF.

The CDR3 is CSADQGGPEAFF. CDR3 in DNA: TGCAGCGCTGACCAGGGAGGTCCTGAAGCTTTCTTT. The chain is built from TRBV29-1 and TRBJ1-1, with D perhaps matching TRBD1 (5 bases). V shed 7 bases and J shed 6 bases, with 15 bases lying between them. The CDR3 runs 12 residues. CDR1 SQVTM and CDR2 ANQGSEA come from the germline V gene.

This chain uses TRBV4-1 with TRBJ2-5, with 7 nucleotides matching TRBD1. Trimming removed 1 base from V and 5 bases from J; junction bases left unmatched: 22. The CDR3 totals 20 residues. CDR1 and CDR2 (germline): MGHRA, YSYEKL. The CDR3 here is CASSQARGTSGTSTGETQYF. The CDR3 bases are TGCGCCAGCAGCCAAGCCAGGGGTACCTCCGGGACATCGACAGGGGAGACCCAGTACTTC.

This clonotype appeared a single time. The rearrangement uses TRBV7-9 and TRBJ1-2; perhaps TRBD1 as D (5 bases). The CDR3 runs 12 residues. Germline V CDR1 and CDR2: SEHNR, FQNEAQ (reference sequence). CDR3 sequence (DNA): TGTGGAGGGGTTCTGAACAACTATGGCTACACCTTC. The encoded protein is CGGVLNNYGYTF.

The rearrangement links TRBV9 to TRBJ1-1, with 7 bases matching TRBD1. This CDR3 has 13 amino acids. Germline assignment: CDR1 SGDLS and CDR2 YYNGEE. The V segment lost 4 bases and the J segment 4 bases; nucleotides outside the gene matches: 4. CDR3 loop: CASSPWDSTEAFF. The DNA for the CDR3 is TGTGCCAGCAGCCCCTGGGACAGCACTGAAGCTTTCTTT.

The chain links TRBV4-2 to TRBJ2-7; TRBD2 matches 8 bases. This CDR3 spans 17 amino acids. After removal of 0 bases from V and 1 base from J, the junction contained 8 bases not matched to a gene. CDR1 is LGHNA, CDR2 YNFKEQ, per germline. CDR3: CASSQDSPSGSSYEQYF. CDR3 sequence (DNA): TGTGCCAGCAGCCAAGATTCACCTAGCGGGTCTTCCTACGAGCAGTACTTC.

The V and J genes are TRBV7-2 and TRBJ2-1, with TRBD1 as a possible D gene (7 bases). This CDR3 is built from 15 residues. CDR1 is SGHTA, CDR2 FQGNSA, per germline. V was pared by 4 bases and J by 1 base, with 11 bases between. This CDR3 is CASSSAGGSYNEQFF. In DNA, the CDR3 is TGTGCCAGCAGCTCCGCAGGGGGGTCCTACAATGAGCAGTTCTTC.

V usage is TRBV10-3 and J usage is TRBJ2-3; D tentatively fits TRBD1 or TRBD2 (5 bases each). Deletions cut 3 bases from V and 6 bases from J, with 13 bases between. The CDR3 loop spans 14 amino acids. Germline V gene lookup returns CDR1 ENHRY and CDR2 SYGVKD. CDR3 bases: TGTGCCATCAGTGAAACGGGACGGTCCGATACGCAGTATTTT. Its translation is CAISETGRSDTQYF.

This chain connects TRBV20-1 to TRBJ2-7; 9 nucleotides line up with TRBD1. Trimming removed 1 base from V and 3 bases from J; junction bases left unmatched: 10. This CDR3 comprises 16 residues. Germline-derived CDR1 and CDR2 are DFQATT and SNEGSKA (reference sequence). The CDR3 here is CSARAADWDRVYEQYF. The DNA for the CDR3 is TGCAGTGCTAGAGCAGCTGATTGGGACAGGGTCTACGAGCAGTACTTC.

CDR3: CASSFSSPLHF. CDR3 coding DNA: TGTGCCAGCAGTTTCTCGTCACCCCTCCACTTT. This chain uses TRBV28 with TRBJ1-6; D not resolved. V lost 3 bases and J 10 bases, leaving 4 bases between the germline ends. The CDR3 consists of 11 residues. Germline-derived CDR1 and CDR2 are MDHEN and SYDVKM.

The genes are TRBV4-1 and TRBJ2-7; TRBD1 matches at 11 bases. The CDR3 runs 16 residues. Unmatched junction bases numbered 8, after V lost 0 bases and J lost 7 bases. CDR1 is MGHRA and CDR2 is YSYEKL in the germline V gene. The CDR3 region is CASSQDSGQGAEEQYF. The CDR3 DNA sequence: TGCGCCAGCAGCCAAGATTCAGGACAGGGGGCTGAAGAGCAGTACTTC.

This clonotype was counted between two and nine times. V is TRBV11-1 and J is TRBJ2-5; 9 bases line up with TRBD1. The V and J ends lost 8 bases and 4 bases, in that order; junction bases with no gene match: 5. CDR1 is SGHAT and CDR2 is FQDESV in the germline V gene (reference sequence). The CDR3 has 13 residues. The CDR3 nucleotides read TGTGCCAGCTTGGGACAGGGCCGAGAGACCCAGTACTTC. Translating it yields CASLGQGRETQYF.

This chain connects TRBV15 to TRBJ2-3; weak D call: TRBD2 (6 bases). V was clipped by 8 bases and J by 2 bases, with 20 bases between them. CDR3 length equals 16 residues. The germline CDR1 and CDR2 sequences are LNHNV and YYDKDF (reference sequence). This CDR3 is CATAVRLRGYTDTQYF. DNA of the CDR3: TGTGCCACCGCGGTTCGGTTGCGGGGCTACACAGATACGCAGTATTTT.

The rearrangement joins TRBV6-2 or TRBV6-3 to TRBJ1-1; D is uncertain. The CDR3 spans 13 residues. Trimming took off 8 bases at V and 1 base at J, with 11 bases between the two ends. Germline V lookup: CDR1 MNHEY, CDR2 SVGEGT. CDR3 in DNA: TGTGCCAGCGTCGATTATGAGAACACTGAAGCTTTCTTT. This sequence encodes CASVDYENTEAFF.

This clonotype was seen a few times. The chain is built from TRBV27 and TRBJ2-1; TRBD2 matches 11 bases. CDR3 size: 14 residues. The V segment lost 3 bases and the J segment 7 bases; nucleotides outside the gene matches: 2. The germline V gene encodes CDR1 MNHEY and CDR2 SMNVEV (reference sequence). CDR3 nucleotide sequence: TGTGCCAGCAGTTTTGGGACTAGCGGAAATGAGCAGTTCTTC. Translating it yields CASSFGTSGNEQFF.

The CDR3 region has the DNA TGCAGCGACCTCGCCACAGGTCACCAAGAGACCCAGTACTTC. It encodes CSDLATGHQETQYF. The chain uses TRBV29-1 and TRBJ2-5; D is perhaps TRBD1 (5 bases). The CDR3 is 14 amino acids. V was trimmed by 7 bases and J by 0 bases, leaving 15 bases between them. The germline V gene encodes CDR1 SQVTM and CDR2 ANQGSEA.